The 21 T cell receptor beta chains listed next were all sequenced from one sample in a study of regulatory T cells in long-lasting Graves disease. To make TCR beta libraries, researchers used iRepertoire HTBI primers and Arm-PCR of CDR3 regions. A single record per CDR3 protein comes from TCRdb applying MiXCR to the multiplex PCR reads. In the table there are about 440,000 distinct CDR3 sequences, roughly 15% of which are singletons. Time point here: newly diagnosed GD, antithyroid drugs for less than 3 months. RNA extracted from PBMCs served as the sequencing template. These same records also appear under a second study, on T cells in Graves' hyperthyroidism and ophthalmopathy.

Material: peripheral blood mononuclear cells (PBMCs), obtained at new diagnosis, from a patient treated with antithyroid drugs. The receptors come from a woman in her twenties or thirties with Graves disease.

This sequence joins TRBV7-9 and TRBJ2-3; 9 bases fit TRBD2. Losses at the gene ends were 1 base for V and 2 bases for J; bases not matched to a gene: 4. Looked up from germline, CDR1 is SEHNR and CDR2 is FQNEAQ (reference sequence). The CDR3 runs to 16 residues. The CDR3 coding sequence is TGTGCCAGCAGCTTAGGACTAGCGGTAATCACAGATACGCAGTATTTT. Its translation is CASSLGLAVITDTQYF.

This clonotype was found many times. V usage is TRBV28 and J usage is TRBJ1-4, with D hard to call. Germline values: CDR1 MDHEN, CDR2 SYDVKM. The ends were cut back, 3 bases at V and 7 bases at J, with 12 bases in the middle. This CDR3 is 14 amino acids long. The CDR3 DNA is TGTGCCAGCAGTTTCTTGACGGACGGTGAAAAACTGTTTTTT. Residues: CASSFLTDGEKLFF.

This clonotype came up a few times. This sequence joins TRBV7-9 and TRBJ2-7; TRBD2 matches 8 bases. Germline values: CDR1 SEHNR, CDR2 FQNEAQ (reference sequence). With V trimmed by 5 bases and J by 2 bases, 5 bases remained unmatched. The CDR3 runs 14 residues. Here the CDR3 reads CASSPSGLAYEQYF. CDR3 nucleotides: TGTGCCAGCAGCCCCTCGGGACTAGCCTACGAGCAGTACTTC.

The rearrangement uses TRBV7-9 and TRBJ2-5; TRBD1 agrees at 9 bases. The CDR3 is made up of 15 amino acids. Trimming removed 5 bases from V and 5 bases from J; junction bases left unmatched: 9. Per germline, CDR1 SEHNR and CDR2 FQNEAQ (reference sequence). The CDR3 here is CASSSPGTGYETQYF. The CDR3 bases are TGTGCCAGCAGCAGCCCCGGGACAGGGTATGAGACCCAGTACTTC.

This clonotype was picked up many times. This chain connects TRBV20-1 to TRBJ2-1, with 10 bases fitting TRBD2. V was pared by 2 bases and J by 5 bases, with 9 bases of the junction left unmatched. Germline V lookup: CDR1 DFQATT, CDR2 SNEGSKA (reference sequence). CDR3 length equals 16 residues. The CDR3 DNA is TGCAGTGCTAGACCCTTTAGTAGCGGGAGGCACAATGAGCAGTTCTTC. Translation gives CSARPFSSGRHNEQFF.

The chain links TRBV14 to TRBJ2-1; 7 nucleotides align to TRBD2. J gave up 10 bases and V 1 base, and 7 bases lay outside the gene matches. The CDR3 length is 14 residues. Germline CDR1 and CDR2: SGHDN and FVKESK. CDR3 sequence (DNA): TGTGCCAGCAGCCAAGTCGGGGGGTCCGGCGAGCAGTTCTTC. It specifies CASSQVGGSGEQFF.

Note on this clonotype: Only one base separates this from a far larger clonotype, so it likely reflects a read error. The chain links TRBV11-2 to TRBJ1-1; D ambiguous. The CDR3 contains 15 residues. Germline V lookup: CDR1 SGHAT, CDR2 FQNNGV. V lost 4 bases and J lost 0, with 12 bases in between. The CDR3 bases are TGTGCCAGCAGCTATAGTGTAGTCATGAACACTGAAGCTTTCTTT. Translating it yields CASSYSVVMNTEAFF. Variable domain in full (rest from reference TRBV11-2 and TRBJ1-1): EAGVAQSPRYKIIEKRQSVAFWCNPISGHATLYWYQQILGQGPKLLIQFQNNGVVDDSQLPKDRFSAERLKGVDSTLKIQPAKLEDSAVYLCASSYSVVMNTEAFFGQGTRLTVV.

This clonotype occurred many times. V is TRBV11-2 and J is TRBJ2-7; TRBD1 or TRBD2 may be the D gene (5 bases each). Germline V gene lookup returns CDR1 SGHAT and CDR2 FQNNGV. V was trimmed by 2 bases and J by 5 bases, leaving 10 bases between them. The CDR3 runs 13 residues. CDR3 in amino acids: CASSLLLGDEQYF. CDR3 nucleotides: TGTGCCAGCAGCTTACTCCTGGGGGACGAGCAGTACTTC.

The chain recombines TRBV29-1 with TRBJ2-2; perhaps D is TRBD1 or TRBD2 (5 bases each). The V and J ends lost 4 bases and 2 bases respectively, with 14 bases between them. Germline CDR1 reads SQVTM; CDR2 reads ANQGSEA. The CDR3 is 15 amino acids. The CDR3 reads CSVGTTGGNTGELFF. As DNA, the CDR3 is TGCAGCGTTGGAACAACAGGAGGTAACACCGGGGAGCTGTTTTTT.

This clonotype was observed many times. This sequence joins TRBV24-1 and TRBJ2-1; 7 bases match TRBD1. J gave up 3 bases and V 4 bases, and 5 bases lay outside the gene matches. Germline V gives CDR1 KGHDR, CDR2 SFDVKD. This CDR3 comprises 15 residues. For the CDR3, the DNA is TGTGCCACCAGTGACCCGGGACAGAACTACAATGAGCAGTTCTTC. Protein product: CATSDPGQNYNEQFF.

At least ten counts were recorded for this clonotype. The rearrangement links TRBV9 to TRBJ2-7; D is unresolved. Trimming stripped 1 base from V and 0 bases from J, with 11 bases between. This CDR3 is built from 15 residues. Germline V gene sequence: CDR1 SGDLS, CDR2 YYNGEE. CDR3 sequence (DNA): TGTGCCAGCAGCGTAAAGCCCTCACTCTCCTACGAGCAGTACTTC. Amino acid sequence: CASSVKPSLSYEQYF.

The chain joins TRBV5-5 to TRBJ2-7; D remains unclear. CDR1 is SGHKS and CDR2 is YYEKEE in the germline V gene (reference sequence). The CDR3 spans 16 residues. With 1 base removed from V and 2 bases from J, the gap between germline ends came to 16 bases. The CDR3 here is CASSLNAPTAPYEQYF. The CDR3 DNA sequence: TGTGCCAGCAGCTTGAACGCCCCAACAGCTCCCTACGAGCAGTACTTC.

This clonotype showed up many times. The chain joins TRBV7-2 to TRBJ1-2; D remains unclear. Trimming took 1 base from V and 13 from J, leaving 13 bases between them. The CDR3 contains 12 residues. The germline CDR1 and CDR2 sequences are SGHTA and FQGNSA. In DNA form, the CDR3 reads TGTGCCAGCAGCTTAGGGGCGGCCGCTAGCACCTTC. Residues: CASSLGAAASTF.

This chain joins TRBV27 and TRBJ1-5; 8 bases are a match to TRBD1. CDR3 length: 15 residues. The germline CDR1 and CDR2 sequences are MNHEY and SMNVEV (reference sequence). The junction had 3 bases not matched to a gene; V was cut back by 2 bases and J by 3 bases. The CDR3 region has the DNA TGTGCCAGCAGTTTAGGACAGGGAGTCAATCAGCCCCAGCATTTT. Amino acid sequence: CASSLGQGVNQPQHF.

The V gene is TRBV2, the J gene TRBJ1-3; no clear D gene. The CDR3 spans 14 residues. Trimming removed 8 bases from V and 2 bases from J, with 13 bases in between. Germline CDR1 is SNHLY and CDR2 is FYNNEI. The CDR3 bases are TGTGCCAGCTTTGCACCCGGGGCTGGAAACACCATATATTTT. Translated: CASFAPGAGNTIYF. The full variable domain, completed using reference TRBV2 and TRBJ1-3, is EPEVTQTPSHQVTQMGQEVILRCVPISNHLYFYWYRQILGQKVEFLVSFYNNEISEKSEIFDDQFSVERPDGSNFTLKIRSTKLEDSAMYFCASFAPGAGNTIYFGEGSWLTVV.

This clonotype has a count of ten or more. The chain joins TRBV28 to TRBJ2-1; D may correspond to TRBD1 or TRBD2 (5 bases each). Trimming took off 3 bases at V and 1 base at J, with 22 bases between the two ends. Germline-derived CDR1 and CDR2 are MDHEN and SYDVKM. The CDR3 loop spans 19 amino acids. The DNA of the CDR3 is TGTGCCAGCAGTTTTATTATGGGGCGTCCTCGGAGGTCCTACAATGAGCAGTTCTTC. It translates to CASSFIMGRPRRSYNEQFF.

This clonotype was detected only a few times. The chain is built from TRBV9 and TRBJ2-5, with D perhaps matching TRBD1 or TRBD2 (5 bases each). CDR3 length equals 17 residues. V lost 4 bases, J lost 4 bases, and 23 bases lay in between. The germline gives CDR1 SGDLS, CDR2 YYNGEE. CDR3 nucleotide sequence: TGTGCCAGCAGCAAGGTAGCGACGGGGACGGGGTTAGAGACCCAGTACTTC. Protein product: CASSKVATGTGLETQYF.

Ten or more counts support this clonotype. The chain uses TRBV12-3 or TRBV12-4 and TRBJ2-5; a possible D gene is TRBD1 (5 bases). Deletions cut 6 bases from V and 5 bases from J, with 16 bases between. This CDR3 has 14 amino acids. The CDR3 nucleotides read TGTGCCAGCAGCATCAGCGCAGGGTCGGAGACCCAGTACTTC. It yields the protein CASSISAGSETQYF.

This clonotype has ten or more counts. The chain recombines TRBV7-9 with TRBJ2-3, with 8 positions matching TRBD2. CDR3 length equals 14 residues. The germline CDR1 and CDR2 sequences are SEHNR and FQNEAQ (reference sequence). The junction had 1 base not matched to a gene; V was cut back by 0 bases and J by 5 bases. CDR3 coding DNA: TGTGCCAGCAGCTTAGCAGCGGGAGTAGATACGCAGTATTTT. Encoded protein: CASSLAAGVDTQYF.

A few counts support this clonotype. The chain links TRBV11-2 to TRBJ2-3; 11 bases map to TRBD2. Trimming cost V 4 bases and J 3 bases; bases outside gene matches: 9. CDR1 SGHAT and CDR2 FQNNGV come from the germline V gene. CDR3 length: 17 amino acids. Here the CDR3 DNA reads TGTGCCAGCAGCTCAAAACTAGCGGGAGTTGTTACAGATACGCAGTATTTT. Translated, it gives CASSSKLAGVVTDTQYF.

This clonotype was seen at least ten times. The chain carries TRBV27 and TRBJ2-5; D perhaps matches TRBD2 (6 bases). Germline V gives CDR1 MNHEY, CDR2 SMNVEV (reference sequence). There are 13 residues in the CDR3. Trimming took off 6 bases at V and 7 bases at J, with 15 bases between the two ends. CDR3 sequence: CASSLVVRGTQYF. The CDR3 DNA is TGTGCCAGCAGCCTCGTCGTGCGGGGGACCCAGTACTTC.